The 18 T cell receptor beta chains listed next were all sequenced from one sample in a study of cytomegalovirus exposure and HLA in healthy donors. Primers for the PCR totalled 60 Vbeta and 13 Jbeta. Method: immunoSEQ multiplex PCR; TCRdb's copy keeps in-frame clones and lacks some. The data contain some 99,000 clones, around 73% of them singletons. The sequencing sample was made of PBMCs. These TCRs come from a female donor in good health and CMV-seronegative.

The chain combines TRBV4-3 with TRBJ1-6, with 8 bases lining up with TRBD1. CDR3 size: 16 residues. V was pared by 0 bases and J by 10 bases, with 8 bases of the junction left unmatched. The germline gives CDR1 LGHNA, CDR2 YSLEER. CDR3 loop: CASSQDPGQGNSPLHF. CDR3 nucleotides: TGCGCCAGCAGCCAAGATCCAGGACAGGGAAACTCACCCCTCCACTTT.

This clone has a handful of counts. The chain links TRBV30 to TRBJ1-2, with D tentatively TRBD1 (5 bases). Germline V CDR1 and CDR2: GTSNPN, SVGIG (reference sequence). The V end lost 3 bases, the J end lost 1 base, and 9 bases lay between the germline ends. The length of the CDR3 is 13 residues. CDR3 amino acids: CAWRQGVNYGYTF. In DNA, the CDR3 is TGTGCCTGGAGACAAGGGGTTAACTATGGCTACACCTTC.

The J gene is TRBJ2-7, the V gene TRBV18, with 11 bases aligning to TRBD2. The length of the CDR3 is 21 residues. V shed 6 bases, J shed 4 bases, and the junction held 26 bases outside the gene matches. Germline CDR1 reads KGHSH; CDR2 reads LQKENI. CDR3 sequence: CASSPGTGTYPASGRRYEQYF. CDR3 coding DNA: TGTGCCAGCTCTCCCGGGACAGGGACCTACCCGGCTAGCGGGAGGAGGTACGAGCAGTACTTC.

As to this clone: One junction end disagrees with the germline gene, perhaps due to a read error. The chain links TRBV7-9 to TRBJ1-1; D call uncertain. The length of the CDR3 is 14 residues. Germline V gene lookup returns CDR1 SEHNR and CDR2 FQNEAQ (reference sequence). This CDR3 reads CSSSLDPTNTEAFF. The CDR3 DNA is TGTTCCAGCAGCTTAGATCCTACGAACACTGAAGCTTTCTTT.

The chain recombines TRBV6-4 with TRBJ2-3; 8 bases are a match to TRBD2. The CDR3 has 14 amino acids. With V trimmed by 3 bases and J by 1 base, 0 bases remained unmatched. In germline, CDR1 is MRHNA, CDR2 SNTAGT. Here the CDR3 reads CASSERGGTDTQYF. The CDR3 DNA sequence: TGTGCCAGCAGTGAGCGGGGGGGCACAGATACGCAGTATTTT.

The chain is built from TRBV18 and TRBJ2-2; D possibly corresponds to TRBD1 (5 bases). The germline gives CDR1 KGHSH, CDR2 LQKENI. The CDR3 totals 13 residues. The V and J ends lost 3 bases and 7 bases respectively, with 9 bases between them. CDR3 DNA: TGTGCCAGCTCACCGCAGGGTAACGGGGAGCTGTTTTTT. Translation gives CASSPQGNGELFF.

This chain uses TRBV18 with TRBJ2-7, with TRBD1 matching over 10 bases. Germline lookup yields CDR1 KGHSH and CDR2 LQKENI. The V segment lost 2 bases and the J segment 3 bases; nucleotides outside the gene matches: 4. The CDR3 loop spans 15 amino acids. DNA of the CDR3: TGTGCCAGCTCACCATCCCGGGACAGGGGCTACGAGCAGTACTTC. Encoded protein: CASSPSRDRGYEQYF.

The chain employs TRBV18 and TRBJ2-7; 7 bases are shared with TRBD1. Germline trimming cut 3 bases from V and 2 bases from J; bases unmatched to any gene: 1. The V gene's germline CDR1 is KGHSH and CDR2 LQKENI. There are 13 residues in the CDR3. Written as DNA, the CDR3 is TGTGCCAGCTCACCGGGACAGCCCTACGAGCAGTACTTC. Protein: CASSPGQPYEQYF.

The J gene is TRBJ1-1, the V gene TRBV29-1; D gene uncertain. The CDR3 length is 11 residues. Per the germline V gene, CDR1 is SQVTM and CDR2 is ANQGSEA. The V gene lost 5 bases and the J gene lost 5 bases, with 9 bases spanning the gap. As DNA, the CDR3 is TGCAGCGTTTCCCGCTATACTGAAGCTTTCTTT. Protein product: CSVSRYTEAFF.

The table lists this clone with a count of one. The genes are TRBV6-4 and TRBJ1-1; 7 bases map to TRBD1. The V segment lost 4 bases and the J segment 4 bases; nucleotides outside the gene matches: 3. The CDR3 consists of 13 residues. Per the germline V gene, CDR1 is MRHNA and CDR2 is SNTAGT. The CDR3 sequence is CASSAAGGTEAFF. CDR3 nucleotide sequence: TGTGCCAGCAGTGCGGCAGGGGGCACTGAAGCTTTCTTT.

The V call is TRBV6-5, the J call TRBJ1-4, with no clear D. The germline CDR1 and CDR2 sequences are MNHEY and SVGAGI. V lost 0 bases, J lost 11 bases, and 16 bases lay in between. This CDR3 comprises 15 residues. This CDR3 reads CASSYSIMAEEKLFF. CDR3 coding DNA: TGTGCCAGCAGTTACTCGATAATGGCAGAGGAGAAACTGTTTTTT.

This clone was counted between two and nine times. The rearrangement joins TRBV7-9 to TRBJ2-3; the D gene is possibly TRBD2 (6 bases). The V gene's germline CDR1 is SEHNR and CDR2 FQNEAQ (reference sequence). V was cut by 5 bases and J by 5 bases, with 14 bases left in between. The CDR3 consists of 14 residues. As DNA, the CDR3 is TGTGCCAGCAGCCCTCGGAGGGCCATAGATACGCAGTATTTT. Translated, it gives CASSPRRAIDTQYF.

This clone came up a few times. V is TRBV10-3 and J is TRBJ2-5; no firm D call. Germline V gene sequence: CDR1 ENHRY, CDR2 SYGVKD. V gave up 8 bases and J gave up 3 bases, with 7 bases separating them. This CDR3 region has 11 residues. The CDR3, as DNA: TGTGCCATCGCGGTAGAAGAGACCCAGTACTTC. It yields the protein CAIAVEETQYF.

This sequence joins TRBV7-9 and TRBJ2-3; TRBD2 matches 7 bases. The germline V gene encodes CDR1 SEHNR and CDR2 FQNEAQ (reference sequence). CDR3 length equals 15 residues. Germline trimming cut 4 bases from V and 4 bases from J; bases unmatched to any gene: 8. The DNA of the CDR3 is TGTGCCAGCAGCTCCCTAGCGGTCGGCGCAGATACGCAGTATTTT. It translates to CASSSLAVGADTQYF.

The chain joins TRBV19 to TRBJ1-5, with D tentatively TRBD1 (5 bases). The germline V gene has CDR1 LNHDA and CDR2 SQIVND (reference sequence). V was cut by 9 bases and J by 4 bases, with 16 bases left in between. CDR3 length equals 14 residues. CDR3 in amino acids: CASRRDSLNQPQHF. The CDR3 DNA follows: TGTGCCAGCCGTCGCGACAGCCTAAATCAGCCCCAGCATTTT.

The sample holds a few counts of this clone. The chain couples TRBV29-1 to TRBJ2-7, with D perhaps TRBD2 (6 bases). The V gene's germline CDR1 is SQVTM and CDR2 ANQGSEA. Trimming shortened V by 0 bases and J by 4 bases, and 7 bases separated the two germline ends. This CDR3 region has 12 residues. This CDR3 reads CSVEDAGYEQYF. The CDR3 DNA reads TGCAGCGTTGAAGACGCGGGGTACGAGCAGTACTTC.

This clone was counted only a few times. The DNA of the CDR3 is TGTGCCAGCAGCCTGTTAGAACAGGGCGGTTTGAATGAAAAACTGTTTTTT. As protein: CASSLLEQGGLNEKLFF. The chain employs TRBV7-9 and TRBJ1-4; D possibly corresponds to TRBD1 (6 bases). V was shortened by 5 bases and J by 5 bases, with 21 bases between the two germline ends. This CDR3 is built from 17 residues. Germline assignment: CDR1 SEHNR and CDR2 FQNEAQ (reference sequence).

V and J are TRBV7-9 and TRBJ1-1; TRBD1 is a possible D gene (5 bases). The germline CDR1 and CDR2 sequences are SEHNR and FQNEAQ (reference sequence). Trimming left V 5 bases short and J 1 base short, with 11 bases between. The CDR3 covers 14 residues. CDR3 in DNA: TGTGCCAGCAGCCCCCGGCAGGGGAACACTGAAGCTTTCTTT. This gives the protein CASSPRQGNTEAFF.